A single sample gave rise to the 3 T cell receptor beta chains below, sequenced in a study of PD-L1 blockade in urothelial cancer. Assay: immunoSEQ multiplex PCR; the TCRdb copy retains only in-frame clones and omits some. Among 35,000 to 40,000 clones listed, around four fifths were seen once. Specified time point: pretreatment peripheral blood. The material sequenced was PBMCs, taken around atezolizumab (anti-PD-L1) treatment. The receptors were sampled from a man older than 75 with urothelial cancer.

The CDR3 protein is CASSSVGLAGNERTGELFF. The CDR3 DNA is TGTGCCAGCAGTTCGGTCGGACTAGCGGGAAACGAGCGGACCGGGGAGCTGTTTTTT. The chain carries TRBV27 and TRBJ2-2; 12 bases align to TRBD2. CDR3 length equals 19 residues. Per germline, CDR1 MNHEY and CDR2 SMNVEV (reference sequence). Trimming at V came to 4 bases and at J to 5 bases, leaving 14 bases not matched to a gene.

The V and J genes are TRBV28 and TRBJ2-5; maybe TRBD1 (6 bases). V lost 4 bases to trimming and J lost 2 bases, with 14 bases between them. CDR1 is MDHEN and CDR2 is SYDVKM in the germline V gene. The CDR3 extends over 15 amino acids. The DNA for the CDR3 is TGTGCCAGCAGTTCAGGGGCCCTCAATCAAGAGACCCAGTACTTC. As protein: CASSSGALNQETQYF.

CDR3 nucleotide sequence: TGCAGCGCAAGGGGACAGGGGGCGAATGAGCAGTTCTTC. Translating gives CSARGQGANEQFF. V and J are TRBV29-1 and TRBJ2-1; 12 bases map to TRBD1. Trimming at V came to 7 bases and at J to 7 bases, leaving 5 bases not matched to a gene. The germline V gene encodes CDR1 SQVTM and CDR2 ANQGSEA. The CDR3 loop spans 13 amino acids.